This TCR beta chain was profiled in a study of shared clonotypes between healthy human individuals. Germline assignment: CDR1 MGHDK and CDR2 SYGVNS. The ends were cut back, 6 bases at V and 4 bases at J, with 18 bases in the middle. There are 16 residues in the CDR3. Clones were sequenced by immunoSEQ multiplex PCR, and TCRdb holds only the in-frame ones, with some missing. The sample contains hundreds of thousands of clones, roughly three quarters of which appear only once. The sequenced sample was PBMCs. This clonotype was obtained from a woman in her thirties or forties in good health. Some clones in this sample may be carry-over from other donors' samples. This chain links TRBV25-1 with TRBJ2-2, with TRBD2 as a possible D gene (7 bases). CDR3 sequence: CASRGGPTAGTGELFF. DNA of the CDR3: TGTGCCAGCAGGGGGGGGCCAACGGCAGGCACCGGGGAGCTGTTTTTT.